A single sample is the source of the 17 T cell receptor beta chains below, sequenced in a study of blood T cell repertoires in COVID-19. The repertoire was sequenced with immunoSEQ multiplex PCR; TCRdb's copy has only in-frame clones and lacks some. The top ten clones hold 4.5% to 6% of a sample with 120,000 to 150,000 clones, roughly 89% of them seen once. Sequences were obtained from PBMCs or T cells enriched from blood (not recorded which). The origin of the receptors is a woman in her forties or fifties who had been exposed to COVID-19.

The J gene is TRBJ2-1, the V gene TRBV11-3; tentatively, D is TRBD2 (7 bases). Trimming stripped 5 bases from V and 6 bases from J, with 20 bases between. This CDR3 region has 16 residues. The germline V gene encodes CDR1 SGHNT and CDR2 YENEEA. DNA of the CDR3: TGTGCCAGCAGCCCCTCGGGGGGCCAGGGTAGCAATGAGCAGTTCTTC. Protein sequence: CASSPSGGQGSNEQFF.

This clone was counted a few times. The V gene is TRBV19, the J gene TRBJ1-5; 12 positions agree with TRBD1. V trimming: 4 bases; J trimming: 7 bases; junction bases outside the gene matches: 8. Germline values: CDR1 LNHDA, CDR2 SQIVND (reference sequence). The CDR3 is made up of 16 amino acids. The CDR3 nucleotides read TGTGCCAGTAGTAATCCGGGACAGGGGGCCGGGCAGCCCCAGCATTTT. The encoded protein is CASSNPGQGAGQPQHF.

The chain carries TRBV6-5 and TRBJ1-6, with 9 bases aligning to TRBD1. The CDR3 loop spans 14 amino acids. Germline V CDR1 and CDR2: MNHEY, SVGAGI. With V trimmed by 6 bases and J by 7 bases, 4 bases remained unmatched. CDR3 bases: TGTGCCAGCAGACAGGGGGCAAGGAATTCACCCCTCCACTTT. Its translation: CASRQGARNSPLHF.

The V and J genes are TRBV6-5 and TRBJ2-7; tentative D call: TRBD2 (6 bases). The CDR3 sequence is 14 residues long. V lost 5 bases to trimming and J lost 2 bases, with 13 bases between them. The germline gives CDR1 MNHEY, CDR2 SVGAGI. In DNA form, the CDR3 reads TGTGCCAGCAGTCCGGAGCGGGCCCCCTACGAGCAGTACTTC. Translation gives CASSPERAPYEQYF.

This clone was found once. The chain carries TRBV6-5 and TRBJ2-1; 7 positions agree with TRBD1. The CDR3 totals 14 residues. With V trimmed by 6 bases and J by 7 bases, 9 bases remained unmatched. CDR1 and CDR2 from the germline V gene are MNHEY and SVGAGI. The CDR3 DNA reads TGTGCCAGCAGCCGGTCGACAGGGTTAAATGAGCAGTTCTTC. Residues: CASSRSTGLNEQFF.

This chain uses TRBV18 with TRBJ2-7; 9 positions match TRBD1. V gave up 4 bases and J gave up 5 bases; unmatched junction bases: 9. The V gene's germline CDR1 is KGHSH and CDR2 LQKENI. There are 15 residues in the CDR3. CDR3 protein: CASSLLRDRAHEQYF. The CDR3 DNA is TGTGCCAGCTCACTACTCCGGGACAGGGCCCACGAGCAGTACTTC.

The gene calls are TRBV6-5 and TRBJ1-3; D not resolved. The CDR3 extends over 15 amino acids. Germline lookup yields CDR1 MNHEY and CDR2 SVGAGI. V lost 6 bases, J lost 2 bases, and 14 bases lay in between. CDR3 sequence (DNA): TGTGCCAGCAGCCCGGGGTGGGTCCCTGGAAACACCATATATTTT. This gives the protein CASSPGWVPGNTIYF.

V is TRBV7-8 and J is TRBJ1-6; D may be TRBD1 (6 bases). CDR1 and CDR2 (germline): SGHVS, FQNEAQ. The V gene lost 5 bases and the J gene lost 7 bases, with 12 bases spanning the gap. The CDR3 covers 14 residues. In DNA form, the CDR3 reads TGTGCCAGCAGCCCCTGGACAGACAATTCACCCCTCCACTTT. Amino acid sequence: CASSPWTDNSPLHF.

This clone was recorded many times. The chain recombines TRBV7-9 with TRBJ2-1, with 11 positions matching TRBD2. The junction had 6 bases not matched to a gene; V was cut back by 6 bases and J by 2 bases. CDR3 length: 16 amino acids. Germline V gene lookup returns CDR1 SEHNR and CDR2 FQNEAQ (reference sequence). CDR3 in DNA: TGTGCCAGCAGTCCTAGCGGGGGGCCACCCTACAATGAGCAGTTCTTC. It codes for CASSPSGGPPYNEQFF.

For the CDR3, the DNA is TGTGCCAGCAGTTTCCGGCAGGGGGCCACCGGGGAGCTGTTTTTT. It codes for CASSFRQGATGELFF. The V and J genes are TRBV28 and TRBJ2-2; 8 bases map to TRBD1. The ends lost 3 bases at V and 4 bases at J; junction bases unmatched: 4. CDR3 length equals 15 residues. Per germline, CDR1 MDHEN and CDR2 SYDVKM.

This clone was recorded only once. The V call is TRBV7-9, the J call TRBJ2-5; TRBD1 might be the D (6 bases). This CDR3 has 12 amino acids. Germline V lookup: CDR1 SEHNR, CDR2 FQNEAQ (reference sequence). Trimming took 8 bases from V and 6 from J, leaving 13 bases between them. DNA for the CDR3: TGTGCCAGCGGGAACAGGGCGAAGACCCAGTACTTC. Its protein is CASGNRAKTQYF. The full variable domain, with the rest looked up from reference TRBV7-9 and TRBJ2-5, is DTGVSQNPRHKITKRGQNVTFRCDPISEHNRLYWYRQTLGQGPEFLTYFQNEAQLEKSRLLSDRFSAERPKGSFSTLEIQRTEQGDSAMYLCASGNRAKTQYFGPGTRLLVL.

The chain employs TRBV9 and TRBJ1-1; D possibly corresponds to TRBD1 (5 bases). CDR3 length: 16 amino acids. The germline gives CDR1 SGDLS, CDR2 YYNGEE. Trimming took off 1 base at V and 1 base at J, with 14 bases between the two ends. CDR3 in amino acids: CASSVSLGRKNTEAFF. DNA of the CDR3: TGTGCCAGCAGCGTAAGTTTGGGGCGGAAGAACACTGAAGCTTTCTTT. The full variable domain, rest sourced from reference TRBV9 and TRBJ1-1, is DSGVTQTPKHLITATGQRVTLRCSPRSGDLSVYWYQQSLDQGLQFLIQYYNGEERAKGNILERFSAQQFPDLHSELNLSSLELGDSALYFCASSVSLGRKNTEAFFGQGTRLTVV.

The rearrangement links TRBV5-4 to TRBJ2-3; tentatively, D is TRBD2 (7 bases). This CDR3 comprises 15 residues. The V end was cut by 2 bases, the J end by 1 base, with 11 bases between. Germline-derived CDR1 and CDR2 are SGHNT and YYREEE (reference sequence). Here the CDR3 reads CASSFGGPGTDTQYF. The CDR3, as DNA: TGTGCCAGCAGCTTCGGGGGGCCGGGCACAGATACGCAGTATTTT.

The chain employs TRBV5-4 and TRBJ1-2; D not resolved. Between the trimmed V and J ends, which lost 0 bases and 4 bases, there was a span of 10 bases. CDR3 length: 14 residues. Germline V CDR1 and CDR2: SGHNT, YYREEE (reference sequence). In DNA, the CDR3 is TGTGCCAGCAGCTTGGTCGACACTGGCTATGGCTACACCTTC. Amino acid sequence: CASSLVDTGYGYTF.

The chain has TRBV5-6 and TRBJ2-3, with a tentative D call TRBD1 (5 bases). Germline assignment: CDR1 SGHDT and CDR2 YYEEEE. The CDR3 totals 14 residues. Trimming pared 1 base from V and 5 bases from J, leaving 11 bases between. CDR3 sequence: CASSLSQGGDTQYF. CDR3 coding DNA: TGTGCCAGCAGCTTGAGCCAGGGTGGAGATACGCAGTATTTT.

This clone was observed once. This chain joins TRBV18 and TRBJ1-2; 11 bases align to TRBD1. Losses at the gene ends were 2 bases for V and 8 bases for J; bases not matched to a gene: 7. Germline CDR1 reads KGHSH; CDR2 reads LQKENI. The length of the CDR3 is 15 residues. CDR3 residues: CASSPSQDRGRGYTF. The CDR3 bases are TGTGCCAGCTCACCAAGTCAGGACAGGGGGCGCGGCTACACCTTC.

This clone was detected a few times. The chain employs TRBV5-6 and TRBJ2-1; D uncertain. The CDR3 runs to 14 residues. Trimming removed 0 bases at V and 2 bases at J, with 6 bases between. Germline V gene data show CDR1 as SGHDT and CDR2 as YYEEEE. For the CDR3, the DNA is TGTGCCAGCAGCTTGGGGGCGACCTACAATGAGCAGTTCTTC. It is translated as CASSLGATYNEQFF.